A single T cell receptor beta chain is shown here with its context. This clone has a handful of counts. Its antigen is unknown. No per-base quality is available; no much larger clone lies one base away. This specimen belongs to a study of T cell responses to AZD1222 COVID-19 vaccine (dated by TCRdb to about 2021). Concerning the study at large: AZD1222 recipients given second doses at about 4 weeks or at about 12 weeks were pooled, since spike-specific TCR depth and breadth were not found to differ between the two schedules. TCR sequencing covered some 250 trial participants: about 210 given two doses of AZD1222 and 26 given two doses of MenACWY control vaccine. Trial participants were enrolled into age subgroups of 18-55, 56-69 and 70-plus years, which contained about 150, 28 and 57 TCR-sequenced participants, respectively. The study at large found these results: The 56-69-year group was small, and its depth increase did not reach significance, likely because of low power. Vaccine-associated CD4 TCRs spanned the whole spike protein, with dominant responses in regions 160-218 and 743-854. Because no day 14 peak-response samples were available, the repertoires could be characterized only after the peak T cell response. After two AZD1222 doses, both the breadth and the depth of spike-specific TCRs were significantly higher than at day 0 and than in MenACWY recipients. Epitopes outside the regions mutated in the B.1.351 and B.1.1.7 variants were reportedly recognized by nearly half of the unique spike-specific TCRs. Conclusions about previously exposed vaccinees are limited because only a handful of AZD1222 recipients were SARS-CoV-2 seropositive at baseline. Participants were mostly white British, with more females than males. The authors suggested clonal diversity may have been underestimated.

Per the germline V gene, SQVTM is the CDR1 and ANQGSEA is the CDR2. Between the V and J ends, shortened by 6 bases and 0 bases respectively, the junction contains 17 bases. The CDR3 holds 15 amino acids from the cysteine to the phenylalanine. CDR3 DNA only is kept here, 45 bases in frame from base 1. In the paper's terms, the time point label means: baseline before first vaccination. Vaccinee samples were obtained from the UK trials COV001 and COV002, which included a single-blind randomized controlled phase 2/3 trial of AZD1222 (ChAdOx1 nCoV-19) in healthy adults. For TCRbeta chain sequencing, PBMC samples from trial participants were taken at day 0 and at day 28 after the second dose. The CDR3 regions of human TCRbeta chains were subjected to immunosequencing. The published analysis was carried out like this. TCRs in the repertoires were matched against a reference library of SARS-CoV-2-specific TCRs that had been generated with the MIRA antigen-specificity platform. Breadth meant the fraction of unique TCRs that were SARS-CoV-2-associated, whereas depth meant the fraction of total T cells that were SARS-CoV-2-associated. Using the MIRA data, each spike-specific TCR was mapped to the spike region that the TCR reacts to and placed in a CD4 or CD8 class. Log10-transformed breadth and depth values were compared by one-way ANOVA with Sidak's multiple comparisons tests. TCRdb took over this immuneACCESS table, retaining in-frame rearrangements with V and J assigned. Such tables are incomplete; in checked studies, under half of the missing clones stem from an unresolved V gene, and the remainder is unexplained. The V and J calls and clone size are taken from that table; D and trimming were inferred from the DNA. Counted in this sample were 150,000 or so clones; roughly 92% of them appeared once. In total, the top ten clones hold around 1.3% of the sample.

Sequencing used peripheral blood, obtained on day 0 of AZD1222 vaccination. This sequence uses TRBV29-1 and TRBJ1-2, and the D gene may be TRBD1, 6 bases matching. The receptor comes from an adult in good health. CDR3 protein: CSVAPGGGTNYGYTF. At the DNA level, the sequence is TGCAGCGTCGCGCCGGGAGGGGGGACTAACTATGGCTACACCTTC.